The next 29 T cell receptor beta chains were all read from a single sample in a study of T cells in women clearing cervical HPV infection. Measured with immunoSEQ multiplex PCR; TCRdb has only the in-frame clones, and not every one. There are some 31,000 clones in the sample, with approximately 3% held by the top ten. Sequencing was performed on blood buffy coat. These receptors all stem from a woman between 18 and 69 years old with a cervical HPV16 infection that either progressed to CIN3+ or cleared (not recorded which).

On this clone itself: With the read ending 3 residues before the CDR3 end, the germline J gene is used to fill in that end. The J gene is TRBJ1-5, the V gene TRBV6-2 or TRBV6-3; 7 bases fit TRBD1. There are 15 residues in the CDR3. Germline CDR1 reads MNHEY; CDR2 reads SVGEGT. V dropped 4 bases and J dropped 2; count of bases not matched to a gene: 5. The CDR3 loop is CASSSGQNRNQPQHF. The sequenced part of the CDR3 DNA is TGTGCCAGCAGTTCGGGACAGAACCGCAATCAGCCC.

With regard to this clone: Read data end 3 residues before the CDR3 end; the end is taken from the germline J gene. J is TRBJ2-7 and V is TRBV7-6, with 12 nucleotides matching TRBD2. CDR1 and CDR2 (germline): SGHVS, FNYEAQ. CDR3 length: 15 residues. Trimming removed 5 bases from V and 2 bases from J; junction bases left unmatched: 4. CDR3 DNA, as far as it was read: TGTGCCAGCAGCCTCCTAGCGGGAGGGCCCTACGAG. Amino acid sequence: CASSLLAGGPYE. The full CDR3 sequence reads CASSLLAGGPYEQYF.

As for this clone: The CDR3 end is not reached by the read, which stops 3 residues before it; the germline J gene fills it in. The V gene is TRBV5-4, the J gene TRBJ2-7; TRBD1 aligns across 9 bases. V dropped 1 base and J dropped 5; count of bases not matched to a gene: 1. Germline V gene lookup returns CDR1 SGHNT and CDR2 YYREEE (reference sequence). This CDR3 region has 13 residues. The CDR3: CASSLTGGDEQYF. Partial CDR3 DNA: TGTGCCAGCAGCTTGACAGGGGGCGACGAG.

Concerning this clone: The CDR3 end lies 3 residues beyond the end of the read and is filled in from the germline J gene. The chain uses TRBV6-1 and TRBJ2-7; a weak D match, TRBD1 (6 bases). The V end lost 7 bases, the J end lost 1 base, and 14 bases lay between the germline ends. Germline CDR1 is MNHNS and CDR2 is SASEGT. The CDR3 extends over 14 amino acids. The covered CDR3 bases are TGTGCCAGCACTGACCGGGACAAATCCTACGAG. Translation: CASTDRDKSYE. The complete CDR3 protein is CASTDRDKSYEQYF.

As for this clone: The read terminates 3 residues before the CDR3 end, so the remaining end is supplied by the germline J gene. Within the sample, other DNA sequences also encode this same CDR3. V usage is TRBV12-3 or TRBV12-4 and J usage is TRBJ1-3; the D is unclear. The V gene lost 6 bases and the J gene lost 0 bases, with 9 bases spanning the gap. This CDR3 is 14 amino acids long. The chain's CDR3 is CASSPGLSGNTIYF. The CDR3 bases that were read are TGTGCCAGCAGCCCAGGCCTCTCTGGAAACACC.

With regard to this clone: Read sequence stops 3 residues before the CDR3 end, and the germline J gene provides the missing end. V is TRBV12-3 or TRBV12-4 and J is TRBJ2-7; 7 bases agree with TRBD2. The CDR3 spans 14 residues. V was clipped by 5 bases and J by 2 bases; unmatched bases: 6. This CDR3 reads CASSPQGGAYEQYF. CDR3 DNA (partial): TGTGCCAGCAGTCCCCAGGGAGGGGCCTACGAG.

On this clone itself: The observed sequence ends 3 residues before the CDR3 terminus, with the missing tail filled in from the germline J gene. This chain links TRBV28 with TRBJ1-5, with a weak D call TRBD1 (6 bases). Germline CDR1 and CDR2: MDHEN and SYDVKM. The CDR3 length is 14 residues. Trimming removed 7 bases from V and 7 bases from J, with 17 bases in between. CDR3: CASTLYRVGQPQHF. The covered CDR3 bases are TGTGCCAGCACTCTATACAGGGTTGGACAGCCC. Drawing the rest from reference TRBV28 and TRBJ1-5, the complete variable domain is DVKVTQSSRYLVKRTGEKVFLECVQDMDHENMFWYRQDPGLGLRLIYFSYDVKMKEKGDIPEGYSVSREKKERFSLILESASTNQTSMYLCASTLYRVGQPQHFGDGTRLSIL.

On this clone: The CDR3 end falls 3 residues outside the read, so it is completed with the germline J gene. The gene calls are TRBV20-1 and TRBJ2-4, with D perhaps being TRBD1 or TRBD2 (9 bases each). Trimming left V 5 bases short and J 8 bases short, with 28 bases between. The germline V gene has CDR1 DFQATT and CDR2 SNEGSKA (reference sequence). The CDR3 has 17 residues. The DNA read from the CDR3 is TGCAGTGCTGGGGGACAGGGCGTGGCGGGAGGGCCACACATT. Encoded protein: CSAGGQGVAGGPHI. The whole CDR3 sequence is CSAGGQGVAGGPHIQYF.

As for this clone: The DNA ends 3 residues before the CDR3 does, and the rest of the CDR3 is filled in from the germline J gene. The rearrangement joins TRBV4-1 to TRBJ2-5, with TRBD2 matching over 7 bases. CDR1 and CDR2 (germline): MGHRA, YSYEKL. Trimming took 4 bases from V and 5 from J; bases not matched to a gene: 10. The CDR3 is made up of 15 amino acids. The CDR3 bases that were read are TGCGCCAGCAGCCGAGCGGGACGGGCCGATGAGACC. Amino acid sequence: CASSRAGRADET. The full CDR3 protein is CASSRAGRADETQYF.

As regards this clone: Read sequence stops 3 residues before the CDR3 end, and the germline J gene provides the missing end. V is TRBV7-6 and J is TRBJ1-5; D not resolved. Trimming left V 0 bases short and J 3 bases short, with 3 bases between. Germline V lookup: CDR1 SGHVS, CDR2 FNYEAQ. CDR3 length: 13 amino acids. CDR3 in amino acids: CASSLAANQPQHF. CDR3 DNA (partial): TGTGCCAGCAGCTTAGCGGCCAATCAGCCC.

On this clone itself: The CDR3 goes on 3 residues after the read ends, and that part is filled in from the germline J gene. The rearrangement uses TRBV20-1 and TRBJ2-1, with D maybe TRBD1 (5 bases). The CDR3 covers 12 residues. Looked up from germline, CDR1 is DFQATT and CDR2 is SNEGSKA (reference sequence). Trimming stripped 4 bases from V and 8 bases from J, with 12 bases between. Partial CDR3 DNA: TGCAGTGCTACCTCTGAAGGGGATGAG. Translation: CSATSEGDE. The complete CDR3 protein is CSATSEGDEQFF.

Worth noting for this clone: The observed sequence ends 3 residues before the CDR3 terminus, with the missing tail filled in from the germline J gene. This chain links TRBV2 with TRBJ2-7; 8 bases are shared with TRBD2. CDR3 length: 12 amino acids. With 7 bases clipped from V and 2 bases from J, the junction kept 1 base outside the gene matches. Germline lookup yields CDR1 SNHLY and CDR2 FYNNEI. The CDR3 sequence is CASIGGAYEQYF. Incomplete CDR3 DNA: TGTGCCAGCATCGGGGGGGCCTACGAG.

Details on this clone: The read comes to an end 3 residues before the CDR3 does, leaving the germline J gene to fill in the end. The V gene is TRBV20-1, the J gene TRBJ2-2; D is possibly TRBD1 (5 bases). CDR3 length: 17 amino acids. Trimming took off 3 bases at V and 2 bases at J, with 19 bases between the two ends. Germline lookup yields CDR1 DFQATT and CDR2 SNEGSKA (reference sequence). The sequenced CDR3 bases are TGCAGTGCTAGGACCCAGGACACTTTCCTAAACACCGGGGAG. Translation gives CSARTQDTFLNTGE. The full CDR3 is CSARTQDTFLNTGELFF.

Remarks on this clone: At one of its ends the junction is not consistent with the germline gene, which may arise from a read error. The read ends 3 residues before the CDR3 terminus; that terminus is restored from the germline J gene. V is TRBV6-1 and J is TRBJ2-6; D gene uncertain. From germline, CDR1 is MNHNS and CDR2 SASEGT. The CDR3 has 15 amino acids. The CDR3 sequence: CASSKASSGANVLTF. The sequenced CDR3 bases are TGTGCCAGCAGTAAAGCCTCCTCTGGGGCCAACGTC.

Remarks on this clone: The read comes to an end 3 residues before the CDR3 does, leaving the germline J gene to fill in the end. This sequence joins TRBV2 and TRBJ2-7; 7 nucleotides line up with TRBD1. Germline CDR1 reads SNHLY; CDR2 reads FYNNEI. CDR3 length: 14 residues. After removal of 7 bases from V and 1 base from J, the junction contained 7 bases not matched to a gene. The chain's CDR3 is CASTLQGRSYEQYF. Partial CDR3 DNA: TGTGCCAGCACCTTACAGGGGAGATCCTACGAG.

As for this clone: The read gets to within 3 residues of the CDR3 end, and the germline J gene fills in the rest. The gene calls are TRBV4-2 and TRBJ1-6, with D unclear. Trimming pared 0 bases from V and 7 bases from J, leaving 19 bases between. CDR1 is LGHNA, CDR2 YNFKEQ, per germline. The CDR3 consists of 18 residues. CDR3 residues: CASSQESQTILLNSPLHF. The sequenced CDR3 bases are TGTGCCAGCAGCCAAGAATCACAGACGATCCTCTTAAATTCACCC.

Points on this clone: Read data end 3 residues before the CDR3 end; the end is taken from the germline J gene. The V gene is TRBV19, the J gene TRBJ1-2; D not resolved. CDR1 and CDR2 (germline): LNHDA, SQIVND (reference sequence). V shed 3 bases and J shed 4 bases, with 9 bases lying between them. This CDR3 has 13 amino acids. Incomplete CDR3 DNA: TGTGCCAGTAGTATTGCGGCCGTCTATGGC. Translating it yields CASSIAAVYG. The full-length CDR3 reads as CASSIAAVYGYTF.

On this clone itself: The CDR3 end is not reached by the read, which stops 3 residues before it; the germline J gene fills it in. The rearrangement uses TRBV7-8 and TRBJ2-3, with 7 bases matching TRBD2. The CDR3 extends over 16 amino acids. The V segment lost 6 bases and the J segment 4 bases; nucleotides outside the gene matches: 13. The germline CDR1 and CDR2 sequences are SGHVS and FQNEAQ. CDR3 protein: CASRSNGGGSSDTQYF. CDR3 bases read: TGTGCCAGCAGGTCTAACGGAGGCGGGAGTTCAGATACG.

With respect to this clone: The sequence runs out 3 residues before the end of the CDR3; the remainder is reconstructed from the germline J gene. J is TRBJ1-5 and V is TRBV7-9; D is perhaps TRBD1 (5 bases). V dropped 0 bases and J dropped 6 bases, with 9 bases sitting between them. Germline loops: CDR1 SEHNR, CDR2 FQNEAQ (reference sequence). The CDR3 extends over 14 amino acids. The sequenced part of the CDR3 DNA is TGTGCCAGCAGCTTAGCTGGGGGGGGTCAGCCC. Translating it yields CASSLAGGGQP. The whole CDR3 protein reads CASSLAGGGQPQHF.

To note about this clone: The CDR3 end falls 3 residues outside the read, so it is completed with the germline J gene. This chain uses TRBV18 with TRBJ2-3, with D possibly TRBD1 on 5 matching bases. The CDR3 length is 14 residues. Trimming cost V 3 bases and J 6 bases, with 13 bases left between them. CDR1 and CDR2 from the germline V gene are KGHSH and LQKENI. The CDR3 reads CASSPRQRGDTQYF. Incomplete CDR3 DNA: TGTGCCAGCTCACCTCGACAGAGAGGTGATACG.

In regard to this clone: The read falls 3 residues short of the CDR3 end, and the missing part is taken from the germline J gene. This chain joins TRBV2 and TRBJ1-1, with TRBD1 as a possible D gene (6 bases). CDR3 length: 14 residues. Germline CDR1 and CDR2: SNHLY and FYNNEI. The V end was cut by 7 bases, the J end by 1 base, with 13 bases between. The part of the CDR3 DNA that was read is TGTGCCAGCAAATCAAGGGGGGGGAACACTGAA. Protein: CASKSRGGNTE. The full CDR3 protein reads CASKSRGGNTEAFF.

Comment on this clone: The read terminates 3 residues ahead of where the CDR3 ends, so the germline J gene completes it. This chain uses TRBV5-1 with TRBJ2-7; possibly TRBD1 for D (6 bases). The V end was cut by 2 bases, the J end by 2 bases, with 8 bases between. This CDR3 has 13 residues. The V gene's germline CDR1 is SGHRS and CDR2 YFSETQ. The DNA read from the CDR3 is TGCGCCAGCAGCTTAACAGGGACCTACGAG. Protein sequence: CASSLTGTYE. The whole CDR3 reads CASSLTGTYEQYF. Drawing the rest from reference TRBV5-1 and TRBJ2-7, the complete variable domain is KAGVTQTPRYLIKTRGQQVTLSCSPISGHRSVSWYQQTPGQGLQFLFEYFSETQRNKGNFPGRFSGRQFSNSRSEMNVSTLELGDSALYLCASSLTGTYEQYFGPGTRLTVT.

On this clone: Coverage ceases 3 residues before the CDR3 finishes, and the germline J gene fills in the end. The chain recombines TRBV7-2 with TRBJ2-3; D uncertain. Looked up from germline, CDR1 is SGHTA and CDR2 is FQGNSA. There are 14 residues in the CDR3. The V gene lost 7 bases and the J gene lost 1 base, with 12 bases spanning the gap. The chain's CDR3 is CASNHGGGTDTQYF. The part of the CDR3 DNA that was read is TGTGCCAGCAATCACGGCGGCGGCACAGATACG.

Comments on this clone: The read ends 3 residues before the CDR3 terminus; that terminus is restored from the germline J gene. This chain connects TRBV2 to TRBJ2-2, with 13 bases lining up with TRBD2. Per germline, CDR1 SNHLY and CDR2 FYNNEI. After removal of 5 bases from V and 1 base from J, the junction contained 1 base not matched to a gene. This CDR3 comprises 16 residues. Partial CDR3 DNA: TGTGCCAGCAGTCGGACTAGCGGGAGGAACACCGGGGAG. Its translation: CASSRTSGRNTGE. The CDR3 as a whole reads CASSRTSGRNTGELFF.

A note on this clone: The DNA ends 3 residues before the CDR3 does, and the rest of the CDR3 is filled in from the germline J gene. The V and J genes are TRBV7-7 and TRBJ2-2, with D possibly being TRBD2 (6 bases). Trimming cost V 1 base and J 2 bases, with 14 bases left between them. The CDR3 has 17 residues. Germline CDR1 is SSHAT and CDR2 is FNYEAQ (reference sequence). The CDR3 bases that were read are TGTGCCAGCAGCTTAGAGGCGGACTACCTTAACACCGGGGAG. This translates into CASSLEADYLNTGE. In full, the CDR3 is CASSLEADYLNTGELFF.

As to this clone: The read finishes 3 residues shy of the CDR3 end, and the germline J gene is used to complete it. V usage is TRBV13 and J usage is TRBJ2-7; D may be TRBD1 (6 bases). This CDR3 is 13 amino acids long. The germline V gene encodes CDR1 PRHDT and CDR2 FYEKMQ (reference sequence). V lost 6 bases and J 5 bases, leaving 14 bases between the germline ends. CDR3 protein: CASRKNRVNEQYF. The DNA read from the CDR3 is TGTGCCAGCAGGAAGAACAGGGTAAACGAG. Looking up the rest from reference TRBV13 and TRBJ2-7 gives the full variable domain: AAGVIQSPRHLIKEKRETATLKCYPIPRHDTVYWYQQGPGQDPQFLISFYEKMQSDKGSIPDRFSAQQFSDYHSELNMSSLELGDSALYFCASRKNRVNEQYFGPGTRLTVT.

In the case of this clone: The read halts 3 residues ahead of the CDR3 end, with the missing end drawn from the germline J gene. The gene calls are TRBV15 and TRBJ1-2; tentative D call: TRBD1 (6 bases). Germline CDR1 is LNHNV and CDR2 is YYDKDF (reference sequence). The CDR3 has 14 amino acids. V was trimmed by 3 bases and J by 4 bases, leaving 12 bases between them. The CDR3 bases that were read are TGTGCCACCAGCAGCGGAGGACAGCTCTATGGC. Amino acid sequence: CATSSGGQLYG. The complete CDR3 protein is CATSSGGQLYGYTF.

Notes on this clone: From the germline J gene comes the end of the CDR3, since the read stops 3 residues before it. The chain links TRBV4-1 to TRBJ2-3; the match to TRBD1 covers 11 bases. Germline CDR1 MGHRA, CDR2 YSYEKL. The length of the CDR3 is 15 residues. CDR3 amino acids: CASSQVGGQGATQYF. The CDR3 bases that were read are TGCGCCAGCAGCCAAGTTGGTGGACAGGGGGCGACG.

With regard to this clone: Sequencing ends 3 residues short of the CDR3 end; the germline J gene provides the rest. V gene TRBV19 combines with J gene TRBJ2-2; TRBD1 matches 7 bases. CDR3 size: 19 residues. The germline gives CDR1 LNHDA, CDR2 SQIVND (reference sequence). Trimming took 3 bases from V and 1 from J; bases not matched to a gene: 14. CDR3: CASSIPPPEYRGNTGELFF. CDR3 bases read: TGTGCCAGTAGTATTCCCCCCCCCGAATACAGGGGGAACACCGGGGAG.